Listed here is a single TCR beta chain. The CDR3 sequence is 15 residues long. Trimming cost V 4 bases and J 5 bases; bases outside gene matches: 9. Germline V gene lookup returns CDR1 KGHSH and CDR2 LQKENI. The data originate from a study of T cell changes during pregnancy in multiple sclerosis. Clones were read by immunoSEQ multiplex PCR, and TCRdb kept only the in-frame ones, dropping some. In the table there are some 110,000 clones, roughly nine tenths of which are singletons. This chain joins TRBV18 and TRBJ2-3; 7 bases are a match to TRBD2. The clonotype originates from a female donor with multiple sclerosis, enrolled in a pregnancy study. The sequences come from peripheral blood, collected before pregnancy. This CDR3 is CASSQAGEVEDTQYF. Written as DNA, the CDR3 is TGTGCCAGCTCACAGGCGGGAGAGGTGGAAGATACGCAGTATTTT.